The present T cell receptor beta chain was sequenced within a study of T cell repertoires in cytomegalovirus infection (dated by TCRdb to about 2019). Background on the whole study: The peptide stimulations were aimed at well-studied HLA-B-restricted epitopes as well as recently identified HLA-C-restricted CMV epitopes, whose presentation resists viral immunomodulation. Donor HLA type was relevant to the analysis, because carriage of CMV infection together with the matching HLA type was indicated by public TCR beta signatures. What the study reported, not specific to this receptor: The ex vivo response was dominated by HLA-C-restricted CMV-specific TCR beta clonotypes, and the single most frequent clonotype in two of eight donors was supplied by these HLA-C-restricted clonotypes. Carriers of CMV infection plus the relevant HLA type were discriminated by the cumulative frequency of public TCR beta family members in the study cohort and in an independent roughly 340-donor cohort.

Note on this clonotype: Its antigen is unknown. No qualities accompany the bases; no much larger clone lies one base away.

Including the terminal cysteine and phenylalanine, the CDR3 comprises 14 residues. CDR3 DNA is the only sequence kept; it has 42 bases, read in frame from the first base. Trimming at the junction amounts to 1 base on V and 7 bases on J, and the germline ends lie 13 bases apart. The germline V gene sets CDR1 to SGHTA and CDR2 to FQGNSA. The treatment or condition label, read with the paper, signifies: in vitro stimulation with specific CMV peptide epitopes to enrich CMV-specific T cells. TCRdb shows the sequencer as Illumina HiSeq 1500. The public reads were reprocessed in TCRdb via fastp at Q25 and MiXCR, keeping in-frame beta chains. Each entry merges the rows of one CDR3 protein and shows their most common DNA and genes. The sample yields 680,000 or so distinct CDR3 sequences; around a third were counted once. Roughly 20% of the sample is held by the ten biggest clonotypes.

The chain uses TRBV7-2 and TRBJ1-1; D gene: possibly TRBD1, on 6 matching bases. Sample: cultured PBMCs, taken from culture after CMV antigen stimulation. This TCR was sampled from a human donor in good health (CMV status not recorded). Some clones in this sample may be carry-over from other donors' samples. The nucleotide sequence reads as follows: TGTGCCAGCAGCTTAGGGGGGGCGGTTGGTGAAGCTTTCTTT. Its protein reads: CASSLGGAVGEAFF.